This T cell receptor (beta chain) emerged from a study of blood T cell repertoires in COVID-19. Study-level information: In Cohort 3, a recovered donor had either two negative PCRs, clearance, or symptom resolution.

Trimming took 3 bases from V and 0 from J, leaving 14 bases between them. The CDR3 runs 16 residues. CDR1 is SGHVS and CDR2 is FQNEAQ in the germline V gene. Assay: immunoSEQ multiplex PCR; the TCRdb copy retains only in-frame clones and omits some. The sample lists over 110,000 clones; approximately 80% were seen once. This receptor was identified in a man in his fifties in a cohort exposed to, infected with or recovered from COVID-19 (not recorded which). The chain links TRBV7-8 to TRBJ1-1; no clear D gene. The material sequenced was PBMCs or T cells enriched from blood (not recorded which). The CDR3 region has the DNA TGTGCCAGCAGCTTCGCCGGGGTTCCCCTGAACACTGAAGCTTTCTTT. Protein sequence: CASSFAGVPLNTEAFF.